The present T cell receptor beta chain was sequenced within a study of shared clonotypes between healthy human individuals. Profiling relied on immunoSEQ multiplex PCR, and the TCRdb table lists in-frame clones only, not all of them. The repertoire holds roughly 2.5 million clones, with around nine tenths as singletons. CDR1 MNHNS and CDR2 SASEGT come from the germline V gene. V lost 2 bases and J 2 bases, leaving 8 bases between the germline ends. The CDR3 is 14 residues long. Sequenced material: naive CD4+ T cells sorted from blood. Documented subset: CD45RA+ positively selected. The clonotype comes from a man younger than 35 in good health. The chain recombines TRBV6-1 with TRBJ2-3; possible D gene TRBD1, 6 bases. For the CDR3, the DNA is TGTGCCAGCAGTGAAAGGGACAACACAGATACGCAGTATTTT. This translates into CASSERDNTDTQYF.